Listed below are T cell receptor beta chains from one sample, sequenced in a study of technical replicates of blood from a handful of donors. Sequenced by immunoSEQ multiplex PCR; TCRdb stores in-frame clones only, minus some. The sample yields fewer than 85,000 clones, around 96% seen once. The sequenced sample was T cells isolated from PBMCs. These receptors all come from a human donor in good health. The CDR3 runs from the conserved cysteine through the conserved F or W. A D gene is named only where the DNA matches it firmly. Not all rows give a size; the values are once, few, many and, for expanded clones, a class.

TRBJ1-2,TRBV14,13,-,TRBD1,TGTGCCAGCAGCCCCGGGACAGGCTATGGCTACACCTTC,CASSPGTGYGYTF
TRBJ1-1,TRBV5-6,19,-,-,TGTGCCAGCAGCTTGTACTCGGGGGGTCCCGGTGTCTATGACGCTGAAGCTTTCTTT,CASSLYSGGPGVYDAEAFF
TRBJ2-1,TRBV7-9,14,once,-,TGTGCCAGCAGCTTAGGGGGAGTGAGTAATGAGCAGTTCTTC,CASSLGGVSNEQFF
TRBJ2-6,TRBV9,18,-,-,TGTGCCAGCAGCGTAGCCGCTGAAACTTTTTCTGGGGCCAACGTCCTGACTTTC,CASSVAAETFSGANVLTF
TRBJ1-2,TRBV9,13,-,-,TGTGCCAGCAGCACCCACAAGGAGGATGGCTACACCTTC,CASSTHKEDGYTF
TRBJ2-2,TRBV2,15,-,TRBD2,TGTGCCAGCGCTGGACTAGCGGTTAACACCGGGGAGCTGTTTTTT,CASAGLAVNTGELFF
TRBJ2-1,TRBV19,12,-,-,TGTGCCAGTAGTTACTCCTACAATGAGCAGTTCTTC,CASSYSYNEQFF
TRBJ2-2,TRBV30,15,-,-,TGTGCCTGGAGTGTACGTAGCGGGAACACCGGGGAGCTGTTTTTT,CAWSVRSGNTGELFF
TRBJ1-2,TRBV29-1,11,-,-,TGCAGCGTTCCCCAGGATTATGGCTACACCTTC,CSVPQDYGYTF
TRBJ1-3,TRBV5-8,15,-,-,TGTGCCAGCAGTATAGGACAGTCCTCTGGAAACACCATATATTTT,CASSIGQSSGNTIYF
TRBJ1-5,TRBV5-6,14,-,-,TGTGCCAGCAGCGGGGGGTATAGCAATCAGCCCCAGCATTTT,CASSGGYSNQPQHF
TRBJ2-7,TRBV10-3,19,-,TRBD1,TGTGCCATCAGCAACCCGAGGCCCCTCCGGGACAGGGGACCTTACGAGCAGTACTTC,CAISNPRPLRDRGPYEQYF
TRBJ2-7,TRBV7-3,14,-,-,TGTGCCAGTTCAACGGGACACGGAGACGGCGAGCAGTACTTC,CASSTGHGDGEQYF
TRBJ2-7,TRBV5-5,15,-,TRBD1,TGTGCCAGCAGCTCCCGGCCGGGACAGAACTACGAGCAGTACTTC,CASSSRPGQNYEQYF
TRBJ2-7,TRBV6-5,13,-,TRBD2,TGTGCCAGCAGTCGAGCGGGAGTCTACGAGCAGTACTTC,CASSRAGVYEQYF
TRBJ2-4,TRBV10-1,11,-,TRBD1,TGCGCCAGCAGTGCAGGGGGTATTCAGTACTTC,CASSAGGIQYF
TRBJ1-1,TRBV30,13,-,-,TGTGCCTGGAGTGTTCGGGGGGTCACTGAAGCTTTCTTT,CAWSVRGVTEAFF
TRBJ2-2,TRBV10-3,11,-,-,TGTGCCATCAGAAGCATAGGGGAGCTGTTTTTT,CAIRSIGELFF
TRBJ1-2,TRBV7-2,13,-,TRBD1,TGTGCCAGCAGCTTTGTAGGGGGCAATGGCTACACCTTC,CASSFVGGNGYTF
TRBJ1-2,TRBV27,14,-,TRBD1,TGTGCCAGCAGTATCTCCGGGACAGGGAGCGGCTACACCTTC,CASSISGTGSGYTF
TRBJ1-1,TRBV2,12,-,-,TGTGCCAGCAGTGGGAGGGGCACTGAAGCTTTCTTT,CASSGRGTEAFF
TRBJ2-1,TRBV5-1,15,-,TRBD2,TGCGCCAGCAGTTTGAGACTAGCGGAAGTGGCTGAGCAGTTCTTC,CASSLRLAEVAEQFF
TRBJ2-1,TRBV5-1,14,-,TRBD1,TGCGCCAGCAGCTTGGACAGGGGGCACAATGAGCAGTTCTTC,CASSLDRGHNEQFF
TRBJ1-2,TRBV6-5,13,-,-,TGTGCCAGCAGTTACTCGACAGGCTATGGCTACACCTTC,CASSYSTGYGYTF
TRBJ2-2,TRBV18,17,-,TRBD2,TGTGCCAGCTCACCCGGCGGCGGGAGTGGGTACACCGGGGAGCTGTTTTTT,CASSPGGGSGYTGELFF
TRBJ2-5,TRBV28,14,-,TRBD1,TGTGCCAGCGTTAGATTCGGGACAGAAGAGACCCAGTACTTC,CASVRFGTEETQYF
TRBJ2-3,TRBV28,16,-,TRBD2,TGTGCCAGCCCGCCTTTAACTAGCGGGGGTAAAGGGAGGCAGTATTTT,CASPPLTSGGKGRQYF